This TCR beta chain derives from a study of T cell changes during pregnancy in multiple sclerosis. From germline, CDR1 is PRHDT and CDR2 FYEKMQ (reference sequence). Losses at the gene ends were 6 bases for V and 0 bases for J; bases not matched to a gene: 5. This CDR3 is 15 amino acids long. The protocol was immunoSEQ multiplex PCR, while the TCRdb copy is restricted to in-frame clones and leaves out a portion. The table includes approximately 70,000 clones, roughly 92% detected once. This rearrangement joins TRBV13 to TRBJ1-3, with 7 bases that match TRBD1. The source of this sequence is a female donor with multiple sclerosis, enrolled in a pregnancy study. The sequences come from peripheral blood, collected in the third trimester of pregnancy. Here the CDR3 reads CASRGQYFSGNTIYF. The DNA for the CDR3 is TGTGCCAGCAGGGGACAGTACTTCTCTGGAAACACCATATATTTT.